These 11 T cell receptor beta chains were all obtained from the same sample, sequenced in a study of T-cell reconstitution after alpha-beta-depleted transplantation in children. Construction of the TCRbeta library involved unique molecular identifiers. Via MiXCR, TCRdb re-called the PCR reads, giving one row per CDR3 protein. This table holds some 590,000 distinct CDR3 sequences, over 9.5% found once. The starting material was PBMCs from the stem cell graft donor, obtained from the stem cell graft. The source is a human donor who donated a stem cell graft to a child with acute myeloid leukemia.

This clonotype was recorded only once. One end of the junction varies from germline; a read error may be responsible. The rearrangement joins TRBV3-1 to TRBJ2-1; 10 bases fit TRBD2. This CDR3 is built from 19 residues. Germline loops: CDR1 LGHDT, CDR2 YNNKEL (reference sequence). Written as DNA, the CDR3 is TGTGCCAGCTGCCAAAAGGGATCCAGACTAGCGGGTTCCTACAATGAGCAGTTCTTC. This encodes CASCQKGSRLAGSYNEQFF.

This clonotype appeared a few times. The rearrangement links TRBV7-2 to TRBJ1-1; 8 bases fit TRBD1. The V segment lost 6 bases and the J segment 5 bases; nucleotides outside the gene matches: 5. Germline CDR1 is SGHTA and CDR2 is FQGNSA. This CDR3 comprises 13 residues. The chain's CDR3 is CASRVQGATEAFF. CDR3 coding DNA: TGTGCCAGCAGGGTTCAGGGGGCGACTGAAGCTTTCTTT.

This clonotype was detected a few times. The chain couples TRBV2 to TRBJ2-1; D might be TRBD1 (5 bases). The CDR3 spans 13 residues. Trimming took 2 bases from V and 9 from J, leaving 11 bases between them. Germline assignment: CDR1 SNHLY and CDR2 FYNNEI. CDR3 in amino acids: CASSEHWQGEQFF. CDR3 in DNA: TGTGCCAGCAGTGAACACTGGCAGGGTGAGCAGTTCTTC.

This chain connects TRBV11-2 to TRBJ2-5; maybe TRBD2 (6 bases). Trimming stripped 3 bases from V and 4 bases from J, with 27 bases between. The CDR3 length is 19 residues. Germline V gene lookup returns CDR1 SGHAT and CDR2 FQNNGV. This CDR3 reads CASSFRGLAQINGGETQYF. For the CDR3, the DNA is TGTGCCAGCAGCTTCCGCGGGCTAGCGCAGATAAATGGGGGAGAGACCCAGTACTTC.

This clonotype was observed at least ten times. The chain has TRBV12-3 or TRBV12-4 and TRBJ1-5; D might be TRBD1 (5 bases). Trimming took 6 bases from V and 0 from J, leaving 15 bases between them. The CDR3 sequence is 16 residues long. CDR3 in amino acids: CASRTGPLYSNQPQHF. The CDR3 region has the DNA TGTGCCAGCAGGACGGGGCCCCTTTATAGCAATCAGCCCCAGCATTTT.

The chain carries TRBV7-6 and TRBJ2-2, with TRBD2 identical over 7 bases. This CDR3 has 17 amino acids. Germline V gene lookup returns CDR1 SGHVS and CDR2 FNYEAQ. Trimming took 1 base from V and 8 from J; bases not matched to a gene: 13. The CDR3 loop is CASSLDPLELARGELFF. In DNA, the CDR3 is TGTGCCAGCAGCTTAGACCCCCTCGAACTAGCGAGAGGGGAGCTGTTTTTT.

This clonotype showed up just a few times. This chain connects TRBV7-9 to TRBJ1-1, with D possibly TRBD1 on 5 matching bases. Looked up from germline, CDR1 is SEHNR and CDR2 is FQNEAQ (reference sequence). With 5 bases removed from V and 4 bases from J, the gap between germline ends came to 14 bases. The CDR3 runs to 14 residues. The CDR3 DNA reads as TGTGCCAGCAGCCCCGGGACTCTAGGCACTGAAGCTTTCTTT. Its translation: CASSPGTLGTEAFF.

This clonotype appeared many times. The chain employs TRBV20-1 and TRBJ2-1; TRBD2 might be the D (7 bases). Deletions cut 6 bases from V and 5 bases from J, with 20 bases between. Germline values: CDR1 DFQATT, CDR2 SNEGSKA (reference sequence). This CDR3 spans 15 amino acids. The CDR3 bases are TGCAGTGCCCCGACCTGGGGGGGCGCGAACAATGAGCAGTTCTTC. Its translation is CSAPTWGGANNEQFF.

This clonotype was detected a few times. This chain connects TRBV20-1 to TRBJ2-3; 7 bases match TRBD1. Germline V gene sequence: CDR1 DFQATT, CDR2 SNEGSKA (reference sequence). The CDR3 is made up of 14 amino acids. V dropped 5 bases and J dropped 2; count of bases not matched to a gene: 7. The CDR3 spells CSAVGTVITDTQYF. The DNA of the CDR3 is TGCAGTGCTGTAGGGACAGTGATCACAGATACGCAGTATTTT.

The chain uses TRBV20-1 and TRBJ2-3; possibly TRBD1 or TRBD2 for D (5 bases each). The germline V and J ends were trimmed by 3 bases and 5 bases, with 12 bases remaining between them. CDR1 is DFQATT and CDR2 is SNEGSKA in the germline V gene (reference sequence). This CDR3 is 13 amino acids long. CDR3 in amino acids: CSASHLRGDTQYF. The CDR3 coding sequence is TGCAGTGCTAGTCACCTGAGGGGAGATACGCAGTATTTT.

Concerning this clonotype: A much larger clone differs from this one at a single base, so this may be a read error. J is TRBJ1-1 and V is TRBV27, with 7 bases lining up with TRBD1. This CDR3 contains 14 residues. Germline values: CDR1 MNHEY, CDR2 SMNVEV (reference sequence). DNA of the CDR3: TGTTCCATCACGACAGGGTTTGCGAACACTGAAGCTTTCTTT. Protein: CSITTGFANTEAFF.